This T cell receptor beta chain was captured in a study of OX40 agonist ivuxolimab in advanced cancers. Study summary: Dose-escalation patients suffered from hepatocellular carcinoma, melanoma, renal cell or head and neck cancer. General study findings and limits: Antigen specificity of clonally expanded peripheral T cells was not established.

As regards this clone: Antigen specificity is unknown.

Clones were sequenced by immunoSEQ multiplex PCR, and TCRdb holds only the in-frame ones, with some missing. This table holds about 24,000 clones, around 83% found once. Germline V lookup: CDR1 ENHRY, CDR2 SYGVKD. The CDR3 contains 13 residues. The clonotype comes from an adult with an advanced solid tumor such as melanoma, head and neck, liver or kidney cancer. V gene TRBV10-3 combines with J gene TRBJ2-5; 9 bases line up with TRBD2. The end of the DNA fits TRBJ2-7 better, so the J call may be wrong. The sequences come from CD4+ or CD8+ T cells sorted from blood, collected in a trial of the OX40 agonist ivuxolimab. The CDR3 loop is CAISVAGVYEQYF. CDR3 coding DNA: TGTGCCATCAGTGTAGCGGGAGTGTACGAGCAGTACTTC.